The T cell receptor beta chain described here comes from a study of T-cell reconstitution after alpha-beta-depleted transplantation in children. The germline V gene encodes CDR1 SGDLS and CDR2 YYNGEE. The CDR3 loop spans 20 amino acids. Trimming took 0 bases from V and 4 from J, leaving 27 bases between them. The TCRbeta library was prepared with unique molecular identifiers. TCRdb processed the PCR reads anew with MiXCR; each CDR3 protein has one entry. The table includes around 960,000 distinct CDR3 sequences, 25% to 35% detected once. Broader study findings: In patients about two months after transplant, alpha-beta T cells reportedly arose from several hundred expanded graft clones.

This clonotype was found a few times. The target antigen is unknown. The receptor was isolated from a boy less than two years old who had a stem cell transplant for SCID, so the T cells may come from the graft donor. This specimen was PBMCs, mostly from graft donor cells, taken 360 days after TCRalphabeta/CD19-depleted stem cell transplant. The rearrangement joins TRBV9 to TRBJ2-3, with D perhaps matching TRBD1 or TRBD2 (5 bases each). CDR3 in amino acids: CASSVEGRGRESTRPDTQYF. CDR3 DNA sequence: TGTGCCAGCAGCGTAGAGGGAAGGGGCAGGGAAAGTACTAGACCAGATACGCAGTATTTT.